This TCR beta chain appears in the sequencing data of a study of synovial regulatory T cells in juvenile arthritis. Study observations and caveats: Blood Treg cells that were inflammation-associated showed lower TCR diversity than other blood Treg cells. Synovial Teff and blood CPL repertoires partially overlapped with iaTreg TCR repertoires, which were largely patient-private. CDR3 overlap with synovial Tregs was higher for iaTregs than other blood Tregs.

As for this clone: Antigen specificity is unknown.

Some clones are missing from TCRdb's copy, which holds only in-frame ones; the method was immunoSEQ multiplex PCR. The table counts around 9,500 clones; around 1.7% lies in the top ten. There are 12 residues in the CDR3. The record lacks a DNA sequence. Germline V gene data show CDR1 as GTSNPN and CDR2 as SVGIG (reference sequence). These iaTreg cells were HLA-DR+ Tregs. The chain couples TRBV30 to TRBJ1-4. This TCR was sampled from a donor between 2 and 29 years old with juvenile idiopathic arthritis. The sample comprised Treg cells from blood. The sample's subset: HLA-DR+ inflammation-associated blood Treg cells. The CDR3 here is CAWDHGDEKLFF. Complete variable domain (other parts from reference TRBV30 and TRBJ1-4): SQTIHQWPATLVQPVGSPLSLECTVEGTSNPNLYWYRQAAGRGLQLLFYSVGIGQISSEVPQNLSASRPQDRQFILSSKKLLLSDSGFYLCAWDHGDEKLFFGSGTQLSVL.